This T cell receptor beta chain was profiled in a study of cytomegalovirus exposure and HLA in healthy donors. Points on this clone: What it recognizes is unknown.

Study results and caveats: Upon later analysis, TCR association rates were observed to vary by HLA locus, being highest for DRB1 and lowest for HLA-C. It was reported that TCR beta sequences correctly inferred the HLA-A and HLA-B alleles for most subjects. Donor immune exposure was known only as CMV serostatus.

Germline values: CDR1 MNHNY, CDR2 SVGAGI (reference sequence). V lost 5 bases, J lost 5 bases, and 10 bases stayed unmatched. The CDR3 consists of 16 residues. There were likely unrecorded immune exposures, though donors were nominally healthy when sampled. The PCR used 60 Vbeta and 13 Jbeta primers. Profiled with immunoSEQ multiplex PCR; TCRdb holds only in-frame clones, not every one. The sample includes about 110,000 clones, roughly four fifths of them seen just once. Sequenced: PBMCs. The source of this sequence is a man aged 55 to 70 in good health and CMV-seronegative. J is TRBJ2-2 and V is TRBV6-6; 8 nucleotides align to TRBD2. CDR3 region: CASSPRRGVRTGELFF. The CDR3 DNA is TGTGCCAGCAGTCCCCGGCGGGGGGTGAGGACCGGGGAGCTGTTTTTT.